The following is a T cell receptor (beta chain) sequence with its context. The sample is drawn from a study of blood T cell repertoires in COVID-19. Overall study context: From the United States, Italy and Spain came samples of acute and convalescent COVID-19. PBMCs, B-cell-depleted T cells, or T cells were the source of the cDNA or gDNA that made up the material.

Per the authors' pipeline: The assay estimated nucleated cells by amplifying reference gene primers. The method was immunoSEQ multiplex PCR; TCRdb's version includes in-frame clones alone and lacks a portion of them. The V and J calls and clone size are taken from that table; D and trimming were inferred from the DNA. The sample includes roughly 290,000 clones, about 89% of them seen just once. This receptor was identified in a woman aged 55-69 years with acute or convalescent COVID-19. Sequences were obtained from peripheral blood.

CDR3 residues: CASSLPGSYNEQFF. CDR3 bases: TGTGCCAGCAGCTTACCAGGCTCCTACAATGAGCAGTTCTTC. This chain uses TRBV7-2 with TRBJ2-1; D not resolved. The CDR3 runs to 14 residues. Trimming took 2 bases from V and 0 from J, leaving 5 bases between them. Germline V CDR1 and CDR2: SGHTA, FQGNSA.